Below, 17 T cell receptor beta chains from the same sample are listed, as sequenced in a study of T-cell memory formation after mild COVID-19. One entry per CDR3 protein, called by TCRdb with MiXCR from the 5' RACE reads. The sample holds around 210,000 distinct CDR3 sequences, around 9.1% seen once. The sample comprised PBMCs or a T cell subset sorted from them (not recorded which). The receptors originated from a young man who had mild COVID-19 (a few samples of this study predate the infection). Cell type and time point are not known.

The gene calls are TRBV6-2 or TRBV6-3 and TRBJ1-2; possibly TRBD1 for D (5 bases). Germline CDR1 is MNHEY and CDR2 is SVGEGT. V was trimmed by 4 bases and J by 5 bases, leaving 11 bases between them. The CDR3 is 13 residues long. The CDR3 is CASSWWQGYGYTF. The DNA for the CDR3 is TGTGCCAGCAGTTGGTGGCAGGGATATGGCTACACCTTC.

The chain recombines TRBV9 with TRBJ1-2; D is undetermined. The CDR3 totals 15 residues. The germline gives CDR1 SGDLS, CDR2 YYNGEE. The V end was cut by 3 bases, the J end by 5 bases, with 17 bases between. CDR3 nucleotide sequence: TGTGCCAGCAGCGCCGGATACGTCCATTCTTATGGCTACACCTTC. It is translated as CASSAGYVHSYGYTF.

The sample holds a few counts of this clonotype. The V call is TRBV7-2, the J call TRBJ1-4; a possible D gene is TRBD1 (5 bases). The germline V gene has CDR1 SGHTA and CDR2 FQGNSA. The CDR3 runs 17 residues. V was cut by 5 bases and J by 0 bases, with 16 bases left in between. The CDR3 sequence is CASSPGARGSTNEKLFF. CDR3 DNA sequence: TGTGCCAGCAGCCCCGGGGCTCGGGGGTCAACTAATGAAAAACTGTTTTTT.

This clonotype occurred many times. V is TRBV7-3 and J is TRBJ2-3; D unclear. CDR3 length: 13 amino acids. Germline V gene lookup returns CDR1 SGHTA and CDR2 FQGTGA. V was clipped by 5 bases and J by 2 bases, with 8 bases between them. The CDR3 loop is CASSRQVTDTQYF. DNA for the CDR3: TGTGCCAGCAGCCGACAAGTCACAGATACGCAGTATTTT.

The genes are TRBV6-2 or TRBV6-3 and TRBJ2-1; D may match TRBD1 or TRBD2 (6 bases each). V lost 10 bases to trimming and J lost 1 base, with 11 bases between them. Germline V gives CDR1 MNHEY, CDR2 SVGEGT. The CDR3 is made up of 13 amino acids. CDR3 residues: CAIQGRSYNEQFF. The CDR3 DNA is TGTGCCATCCAGGGGAGGTCCTACAATGAGCAGTTCTTC.

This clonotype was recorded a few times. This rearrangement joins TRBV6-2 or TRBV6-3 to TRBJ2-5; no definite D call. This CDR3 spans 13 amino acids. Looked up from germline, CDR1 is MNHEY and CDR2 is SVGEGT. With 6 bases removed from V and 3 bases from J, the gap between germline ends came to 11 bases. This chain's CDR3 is CASSLGRKETQYF. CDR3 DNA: TGTGCCAGCAGCCTTGGAAGGAAAGAGACCCAGTACTTC.

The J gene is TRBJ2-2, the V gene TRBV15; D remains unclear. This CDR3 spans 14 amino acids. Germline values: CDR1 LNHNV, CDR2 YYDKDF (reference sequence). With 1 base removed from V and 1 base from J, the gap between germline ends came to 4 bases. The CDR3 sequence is CATSRGRNTGELFF. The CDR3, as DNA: TGTGCCACCAGCAGAGGGAGGAACACCGGGGAGCTGTTTTTT. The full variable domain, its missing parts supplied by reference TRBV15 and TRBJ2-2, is DAMVIQNPRYQVTQFGKPVTLSCSQTLNHNVMYWYQQKSSQAPKLLFHYYDKDFNNEADTPDNFQSRRPNTSFCFLDIRSPGLGDTAMYLCATSRGRNTGELFFGEGSRLTVL.

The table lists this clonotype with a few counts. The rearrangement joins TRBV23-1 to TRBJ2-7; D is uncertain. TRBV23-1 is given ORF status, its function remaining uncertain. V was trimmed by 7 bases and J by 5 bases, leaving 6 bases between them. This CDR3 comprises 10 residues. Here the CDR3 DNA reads TGCGCCAGCAACTTCGACGAGCAGTACTTC. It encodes CASNFDEQYF.

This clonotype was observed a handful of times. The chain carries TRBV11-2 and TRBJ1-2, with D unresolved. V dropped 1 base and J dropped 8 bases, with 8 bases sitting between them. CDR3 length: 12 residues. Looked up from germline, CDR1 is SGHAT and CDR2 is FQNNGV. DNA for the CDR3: TGTGCCAGCAGCTTAGGGGTTTTCGGCTACACCTTC. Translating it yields CASSLGVFGYTF.

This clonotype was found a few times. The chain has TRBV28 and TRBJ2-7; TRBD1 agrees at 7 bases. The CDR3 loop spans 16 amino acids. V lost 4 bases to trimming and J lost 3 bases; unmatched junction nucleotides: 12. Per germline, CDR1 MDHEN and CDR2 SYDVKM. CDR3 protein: CASSSLRTGLLYEQYV. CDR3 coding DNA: TGTGCCAGCAGTTCGCTTAGGACAGGACTCCTCTACGAGCAGTACGTC.

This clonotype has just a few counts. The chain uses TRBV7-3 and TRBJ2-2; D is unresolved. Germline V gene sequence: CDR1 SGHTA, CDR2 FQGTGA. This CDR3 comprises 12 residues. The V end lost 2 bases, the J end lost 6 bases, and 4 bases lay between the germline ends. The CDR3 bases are TGTGCCAGCAGCTTATATCCCGGGGAGCTGTTTTTT. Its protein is CASSLYPGELFF.

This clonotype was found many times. The CDR3 coding sequence is TGTGCCAGCAGCACCCGACAGGGCGGGGGCACTGAAGCTTTCTTT. This codes for CASSTRQGGGTEAFF. The chain links TRBV7-2 to TRBJ1-1; TRBD1 matches at 7 bases. This CDR3 is 15 amino acids long. The junction had 10 bases not matched to a gene; V was cut back by 5 bases and J by 4 bases. Germline V gene sequence: CDR1 SGHTA, CDR2 FQGNSA.

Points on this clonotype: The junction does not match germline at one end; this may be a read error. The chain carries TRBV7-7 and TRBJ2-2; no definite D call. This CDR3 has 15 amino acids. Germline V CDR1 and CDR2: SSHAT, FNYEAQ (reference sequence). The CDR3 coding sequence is TGTGCTAGCAGCTTACGGATGGGGAACACCGGGGAGCTGTTTTTT. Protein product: CASSLRMGNTGELFF. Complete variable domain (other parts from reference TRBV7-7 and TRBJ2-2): GAGVSQSPRYKVTKRGQDVTLRCDPISSHATLYWYQQALGQGPEFLTYFNYEAQPDKSGLPSDRFSAERPEGSISTLTIQRTEQRDSAMYRCASSLRMGNTGELFFGEGSRLTVL.

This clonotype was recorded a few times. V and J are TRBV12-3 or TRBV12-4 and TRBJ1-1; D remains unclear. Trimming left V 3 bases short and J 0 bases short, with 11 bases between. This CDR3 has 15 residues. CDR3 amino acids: CASSFPPQLNTEAFF. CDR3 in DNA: TGTGCCAGCAGTTTTCCCCCCCAATTGAACACTGAAGCTTTCTTT.

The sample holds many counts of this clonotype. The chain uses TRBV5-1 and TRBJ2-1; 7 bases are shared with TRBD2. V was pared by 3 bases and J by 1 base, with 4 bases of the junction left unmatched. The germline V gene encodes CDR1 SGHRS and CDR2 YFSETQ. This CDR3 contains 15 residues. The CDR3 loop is CASSWTSRSYNEQFF. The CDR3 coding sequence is TGCGCCAGCAGCTGGACTAGTAGGTCCTACAATGAGCAGTTCTTC.

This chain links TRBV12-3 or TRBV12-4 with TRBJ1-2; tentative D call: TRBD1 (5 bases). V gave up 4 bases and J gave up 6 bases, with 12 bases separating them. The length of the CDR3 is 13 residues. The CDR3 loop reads CASSWRDSHGYTF. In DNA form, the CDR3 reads TGTGCCAGCAGTTGGAGGGACTCGCATGGCTACACCTTC.

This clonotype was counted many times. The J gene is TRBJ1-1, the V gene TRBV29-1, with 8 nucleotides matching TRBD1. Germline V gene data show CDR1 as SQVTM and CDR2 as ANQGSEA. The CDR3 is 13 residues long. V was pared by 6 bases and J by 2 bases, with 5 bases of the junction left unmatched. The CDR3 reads CSVRTGRNTEAFF. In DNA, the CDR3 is TGCAGCGTAAGGACAGGGCGAAACACTGAAGCTTTCTTT.